Each of the 15 T cell receptor beta chains below was sequenced from the same sample in a study of blood T cell repertoires in COVID-19 (dated by TCRdb to between 2020 and 2021). Libraries were built with the immunoSEQ multiplex PCR assay. TCRdb took this table from immuneACCESS and kept in-frame rearrangements with V and J called. Such tables lack part of the clones; where checked against another copy, unresolved V genes explain under half of the gap, and the rest is unexplained. For this sample there are just over 150,000 clones; roughly nine tenths appear just once. Approximately 2.4% of the sample comes from the top ten. The sequenced sample consisted of peripheral blood. The source of these receptors is a woman aged 70 to 79 with acute or convalescent COVID-19.

The V gene is TRBV2, the J gene TRBJ2-2; 10 nucleotides agree with TRBD1. Unmatched junction bases numbered 3, after V lost 7 bases and J lost 4 bases. In germline, CDR1 is SNHLY, CDR2 FYNNEI. The CDR3 loop spans 14 amino acids. DNA of the CDR3: TGTGCCAGCAAAAGGACAGGGGGCACCGGGGAGCTGTTTTTT. This gives the protein CASKRTGGTGELFF.

The chain is built from TRBV7-5 and TRBJ1-5; the D segment call TRBD1 is taken from the table without a DNA check. TRBV7-5 is marked as a pseudogene. The CDR3 has 16 residues. The CDR3 spells CARSLLAGGLHQPQHF. The CDR3 coding sequence is TGTGCCAGAAGCTTACTGGCAGGGGGTCTCCATCAGCCCCAGCATTTT.

This clone showed up just a few times. This chain links TRBV7-6 with TRBJ2-1, with D maybe TRBD2 (6 bases). Germline loops: CDR1 SGHVS, CDR2 FNYEAQ. This CDR3 is 17 amino acids long. V was shortened by 2 bases and J by 5 bases, with 19 bases between the two germline ends. CDR3 region: CASSLSVPTSGHNEQFF. The CDR3 DNA is TGTGCCAGCAGCTTATCGGTGCCGACTAGTGGACACAATGAGCAGTTCTTC.

The chain couples TRBV6-5 to TRBJ2-2, with 9 bases that match TRBD1. The trim removed 4 bases at V and 10 bases at J, leaving 7 bases unmatched. CDR1 is MNHEY and CDR2 is SVGAGI in the germline V gene. This CDR3 spans 14 amino acids. The DNA for the CDR3 is TGTGCCAGCAGTTCAATTACAGGGGGCGCGGAGCTGTTTTTT. Its translation is CASSSITGGAELFF.

V and J are TRBV19 and TRBJ1-2; D not resolved. The length of the CDR3 is 13 residues. The germline V gene encodes CDR1 LNHDA and CDR2 SQIVND (reference sequence). Trimming cost V 7 bases and J 0 bases, with 9 bases left between them. DNA of the CDR3: TGTGCCAGTATGCGGGCACCTAACTATGGCTACACCTTC. Translated, it gives CASMRAPNYGYTF.

In the case of this clone: A read error may produce the germline difference seen at one junction end. The chain recombines TRBV18 with TRBJ1-5; 8 bases line up with TRBD1. CDR1 is KGHSH and CDR2 is LQKENI in the germline V gene. The CDR3 length is 15 residues. Written as DNA, the CDR3 is TGTGCCAGCGCACCGACAGGGGTAGCCAATCAGCCCCAGCATTTT. It yields the protein CASAPTGVANQPQHF.

Notes on this clone: Within the sample, other DNA sequences also encode this same CDR3. The chain links TRBV11-2 to TRBJ2-4, with 10 bases lining up with TRBD2. This CDR3 has 19 residues. J was trimmed by 0 bases and V by 2 bases; bases with no gene match: 10. Germline V gives CDR1 SGHAT, CDR2 FQNNGV. CDR3 sequence reads: CASSLRGASGGLAKNIQYF. The CDR3 DNA reads as TGTGCCAGCAGCTTACGGGGGGCTAGCGGGGGTCTAGCCAAAAACATTCAGTACTTC.

The chain recombines TRBV10-1 with TRBJ1-6; tentative D call: TRBD1 (5 bases). Germline values: CDR1 WNHNN, CDR2 SYGVQD (reference sequence). V was clipped by 6 bases and J by 7 bases, with 13 bases between them. This CDR3 comprises 14 residues. Written as DNA, the CDR3 is TGCGCCAGCAGCCCCGGGACTACCAATTCACCCCTCCACTTT. Residues: CASSPGTTNSPLHF.

The chain uses TRBV30 and TRBJ1-2; D might be TRBD1 (6 bases). Germline CDR1 is GTSNPN and CDR2 is SVGIG (reference sequence). V was shortened by 3 bases and J by 2 bases, with 10 bases between the two germline ends. This CDR3 spans 13 amino acids. The chain's CDR3 is CAWSETGNYGYTF. The CDR3 DNA is TGTGCCTGGAGCGAAACAGGGAACTATGGCTACACCTTC.

The chain recombines TRBV12-3 or TRBV12-4 with TRBJ1-2, with TRBD1 as a possible D gene (5 bases). V was pared by 3 bases and J by 3 bases, with 8 bases between. The CDR3 loop spans 13 amino acids. The CDR3 loop is CASSFPTDYGYTF. The CDR3 DNA reads as TGTGCCAGCAGTTTCCCGACAGACTATGGCTACACCTTC.

The chain couples TRBV2 to TRBJ2-2; D perhaps matches TRBD2 (5 bases). Germline V gene lookup returns CDR1 SNHLY and CDR2 FYNNEI. The CDR3 is made up of 14 amino acids. Trimming shortened V by 4 bases and J by 6 bases, and 12 bases separated the two germline ends. CDR3 loop: CASSVGRASGELFF. In DNA, the CDR3 is TGTGCCAGCAGTGTAGGGCGGGCCTCCGGGGAGCTGTTTTTT.

The chain employs TRBV19 and TRBJ2-3; D possibly corresponds to TRBD1 (6 bases). Trimming cost V 8 bases and J 0 bases, with 6 bases left between them. The CDR3 is 12 residues long. Germline lookup yields CDR1 LNHDA and CDR2 SQIVND (reference sequence). CDR3 bases: TGTGCCAGTCAGGGGAGCACAGATACGCAGTATTTT. This gives the protein CASQGSTDTQYF.

The chain links TRBV10-3 to TRBJ2-1, with 9 bases that match TRBD1. Germline assignment: CDR1 ENHRY and CDR2 SYGVKD. The ends lost 0 bases at V and 8 bases at J; junction bases unmatched: 5. This CDR3 is 15 amino acids long. CDR3 region: CAISESGQGKDEQFF. The DNA of the CDR3 is TGTGCCATCAGTGAGTCGGGACAGGGTAAAGATGAGCAGTTCTTC.

The chain has TRBV7-2 and TRBJ1-1, with D tentatively TRBD1 (6 bases). Trimming took off 4 bases at V and 3 bases at J, with 12 bases between the two ends. Germline assignment: CDR1 SGHTA and CDR2 FQGNSA. The CDR3 totals 14 residues. CDR3 region: CASSSLRGDTEAFF. The CDR3 coding sequence is TGTGCCAGCAGCTCACTCAGGGGCGACACTGAAGCTTTCTTT.

The rearrangement links TRBV18 to TRBJ1-3, with no clear D. This CDR3 spans 13 amino acids. Germline loops: CDR1 KGHSH, CDR2 LQKENI. Trimming shortened V by 4 bases and J by 3 bases, and 7 bases separated the two germline ends. CDR3 loop: CASSLGDGNTIYF. CDR3 coding DNA: TGTGCCAGCTCACTTGGAGATGGAAACACCATATATTTT. The complete variable domain, with remaining parts taken from reference TRBV18 and TRBJ1-3, reads NAGVMQNPRHLVRRRGQEARLRCSPMKGHSHVYWYRQLPEEGLKFMVYLQKENIIDESGMPKERFSAEFPKEGPSILRIQQVVRGDSAAYFCASSLGDGNTIYFGEGSWLTVV.